Listed here are 14 T cell receptor beta chains from one sample, sequenced in a study of T-cell memory formation after mild COVID-19. TCRdb re-called the 5' RACE reads with MiXCR, one entry per CDR3 protein. The sample gives under 450,000 distinct CDR3 sequences, about 25% of which show up once; around 13% is in the top ten. The specimen sequenced was PBMCs or a T cell subset sorted from them (not recorded which). The receptors were sampled from an adult woman who had mild COVID-19 (a few samples of this study predate the infection). Cell type and time point are not known.

This clonotype was seen more than once but under ten times. This chain joins TRBV7-8 and TRBJ1-6, with D uncertain. Germline lookup yields CDR1 SGHVS and CDR2 FQNEAQ. Trimming stripped 2 bases from V and 10 bases from J, with 15 bases between. The CDR3 is 15 amino acids. The CDR3 loop is CASSLNREIRSPLHF. CDR3 sequence (DNA): TGTGCCAGCAGCTTAAACCGGGAGATCAGGTCACCCCTCCACTTT.

V and J are TRBV7-2 and TRBJ1-4; 8 bases agree with TRBD1. The CDR3 is 14 amino acids. V dropped 5 bases and J dropped 8; count of bases not matched to a gene: 7. Germline CDR1 SGHTA, CDR2 FQGNSA. As DNA, the CDR3 is TGTGCCAGCAGCCAGACAGGGGCTAGAGAAAAACTGTTTTTT. It yields the protein CASSQTGAREKLFF. The full variable domain, rest sourced from reference TRBV7-2 and TRBJ1-4, is GAGVSQSPSNKVTEKGKDVELRCDPISGHTALYWYRQSLGQGLEFLIYFQGNSAPDKSGLPSDRFSAERTGGSVSTLTIQRTQQEDSAVYLCASSQTGAREKLFFGSGTQLSVL.

The gene calls are TRBV6-2 or TRBV6-3 and TRBJ2-1; TRBD2 matches at 12 bases. There are 14 residues in the CDR3. The germline gives CDR1 MNHEY, CDR2 SVGEGT. Trimming removed 6 bases from V and 8 bases from J; junction bases left unmatched: 5. This chain's CDR3 is CASRLTSGGYEQFF. The CDR3 coding sequence is TGTGCCAGCAGATTGACTAGCGGGGGCTATGAGCAGTTCTTC.

About this clonotype: Mismatch with germline at one junction end may stem from a read error. The rearrangement uses TRBV7-9 and TRBJ2-1; D unclear. CDR1 is SEHNR, CDR2 FQNEAQ, per germline (reference sequence). The length of the CDR3 is 12 residues. The CDR3 DNA is TGTGCCAGCAGGTTAGCTGACAATGAGCAGTTCTTC. Residues: CASRLADNEQFF.

This chain links TRBV6-5 with TRBJ2-1; 7 bases align to TRBD2. CDR1 is MNHEY and CDR2 is SVGAGI in the germline V gene. V shed 2 bases and J 8 bases; nucleotides not matched to a gene: 9. The CDR3 consists of 15 residues. The CDR3 loop reads CASSYGREPSDEQFF. The CDR3 DNA is TGTGCCAGCAGTTACGGGCGGGAGCCATCGGATGAGCAGTTCTTC.

V usage is TRBV25-1 and J usage is TRBJ2-7; 10 bases are a match to TRBD2. This CDR3 is 15 amino acids long. V was pared by 3 bases and J by 1 base, with 3 bases of the junction left unmatched. CDR1 is MGHDK and CDR2 is SYGVNS in the germline V gene. Written as DNA, the CDR3 is TGTGCCAGCAGTGAGACTAGCGGGCCTTCCTACGAGCAGTACTTC. The encoded protein is CASSETSGPSYEQYF.

This clonotype was observed at least ten times. The chain combines TRBV3-1 with TRBJ1-1, with TRBD1 as a possible D gene (5 bases). Germline CDR1 is LGHDT and CDR2 is YNNKEL (reference sequence). The CDR3 totals 11 residues. With 8 bases removed from V and 4 bases from J, the gap between germline ends came to 8 bases. The CDR3 loop is CASGGGTEAFF. In DNA, the CDR3 is TGTGCCAGCGGGGGGGGCACTGAAGCTTTCTTT.

The chain combines TRBV21-1 with TRBJ1-5; the table names TRBD1, a call not compared with the DNA. TRBV21-1 is tagged as a pseudogene. The CDR3 contains 10 residues. The CDR3 sequence is CASSRAVQHF. In nucleotides, the CDR3 is TGTGCCAGCAGCAGGGCGGTACAGCATTTT.

This chain joins TRBV12-3 or TRBV12-4 and TRBJ1-1, with D hard to call. CDR3 size: 14 residues. V lost 3 bases to trimming and J lost 1 base, with 9 bases between them. Here the CDR3 DNA reads TGTGCCAGCAGTTTGTTAGGACGGAACACTGAAGCTTTCTTT. Its protein product is CASSLLGRNTEAFF.

The J gene is TRBJ1-1, the V gene TRBV12-3 or TRBV12-4; TRBD1 matches at 8 bases. The V and J ends lost 3 bases and 2 bases, in that order; junction bases with no gene match: 5. This CDR3 has 15 amino acids. CDR3 sequence: CASSFPTGVNTEAFF. The CDR3 DNA reads TGTGCCAGCAGTTTTCCGACAGGGGTTAACACTGAAGCTTTCTTT.

This clonotype was counted many times. Written as DNA, the CDR3 is TGCGCCAGCAGAAGTTCCGTCCAACCCGGGACAGGGATCAACACCGGGGAGCTGTTTTTT. This sequence encodes CASRSSVQPGTGINTGELFF. V and J are TRBV5-1 and TRBJ2-2; 9 bases match TRBD1. The V and J ends lost 5 bases and 2 bases, in that order; junction bases with no gene match: 19. The CDR3 loop spans 20 amino acids. CDR1 is SGHRS and CDR2 is YFSETQ in the germline V gene.

This clonotype showed up many times. This chain joins TRBV20-1 and TRBJ1-5; maybe TRBD1 (5 bases). Trimming removed 1 base at V and 4 bases at J, with 5 bases between. In germline, CDR1 is DFQATT, CDR2 SNEGSKA (reference sequence). This CDR3 has 12 amino acids. This CDR3 reads CSARGGNQPQHF. The CDR3 DNA reads as TGCAGTGCTAGAGGGGGGAATCAGCCCCAGCATTTT.

The rearrangement joins TRBV2 to TRBJ1-2; TRBD1 aligns across 7 bases. Losses at the gene ends were 5 bases for V and 7 bases for J; bases not matched to a gene: 7. The germline CDR1 and CDR2 sequences are SNHLY and FYNNEI. The CDR3 contains 13 residues. In DNA form, the CDR3 reads TGTGCCAGCAGTTACAGGGGTGAGGTTGGCTACACCTTC. Translating it yields CASSYRGEVGYTF.

A few counts support this clonotype. The chain recombines TRBV9 with TRBJ1-6; D unresolved. The CDR3 has 14 residues. Trimming pared 2 bases from V and 8 bases from J, leaving 11 bases between. The germline V gene has CDR1 SGDLS and CDR2 YYNGEE. Written as DNA, the CDR3 is TGTGCCAGCAGCGTCACACAGATGGATTCACCCCTCCACTTT. Protein product: CASSVTQMDSPLHF.